Listed here are 3 T cell receptor beta chains from one sample, sequenced in a study of blood T cell repertoires in COVID-19. TCRdb's table, derived via immunoSEQ multiplex PCR, lists solely in-frame clones and lacks some. The sample has a few hundred thousand clones, roughly nine tenths seen once. Sequenced input: peripheral blood. The receptors come from a man between 18 and 35 years old who had recovered from COVID-19.

About this clone itself: Distinct nucleotide sequences in the sample also encode this CDR3. V is TRBV29-1 and J is TRBJ2-6; D not certain. Looked up from germline, CDR1 is SQVTM and CDR2 is ANQGSEA. V lost 3 bases and J lost 0, with 3 bases in between. This CDR3 has 13 amino acids. CDR3 loop: CSVDSSGANVLTF. The CDR3, as DNA: TGCAGCGTTGACAGCTCTGGGGCCAACGTCCTGACTTTC.

Only one count was recorded for this clone. The CDR3 DNA reads TGTGCCAGCAGTTACTCTTCAGGGGGAACTAATTCACCCCTCCACTTT. This encodes CASSYSSGGTNSPLHF. V usage is TRBV6-6 and J usage is TRBJ1-6, with TRBD1 matching 7 bases. V was pared by 0 bases and J by 6 bases, with 5 bases of the junction left unmatched. CDR1 is MNHNY, CDR2 SVGAGI, per germline (reference sequence). The CDR3 sequence is 16 residues long.

The table lists this clone with a count of one. The V gene is TRBV4-2, the J gene TRBJ2-1; 7 nucleotides agree with TRBD2. The V and J ends lost 4 bases and 4 bases, in that order; junction bases with no gene match: 7. This CDR3 has 15 residues. CDR1 is LGHNA, CDR2 YNFKEQ, per germline. CDR3 coding DNA: TGTGCCAGCAGCCGGGCCAGCGGGGAGTACAATGAGCAGTTCTTC. Encoded protein: CASSRASGEYNEQFF.